The entry below describes one T cell receptor (beta chain). Method: immunoSEQ multiplex PCR; TCRdb's copy keeps in-frame clones and lacks some. The top ten clones hold approximately 0.2% of a sample with about 84,000 clones, almost 98% of them seen once. These data originate in a study of technical replicates of blood from a few donors. Sequences were obtained from T cells isolated from PBMCs. The TCR was taken from a human donor in good health.

Written as DNA, the CDR3 is TGTGCCAGCAGCTTAGCGCAGGGACAGTCGGGCAACGAGCAGTACTTC. Translation gives CASSLAQGQSGNEQYF. The genes are TRBV7-9 and TRBJ2-7; TRBD1 aligns across 7 bases. With V trimmed by 0 bases and J by 5 bases, 10 bases remained unmatched. The CDR3 loop spans 16 amino acids. From germline, CDR1 is SEHNR and CDR2 FQNEAQ (reference sequence).